The entry below describes one TCR beta chain. The target of this receptor is not known. No clone much larger than this one lies a single base away; base qualities are absent. Using the deep immunoSEQ assay, multiplex PCR amplified TCR CDR3 regions from genomic DNA. Extracted genomic DNA from each cell subset was distributed evenly across all wells of several immunoSEQ 96-well plates, and each plate was treated as a replicate. For sorted subsets, roughly 200 ng of genomic DNA, equivalent to around 31,000 T cell genomes, went into each replicate PCR. Purified libraries were quantified with a Qubit 3.0 fluorometer, sized on a Bioanalyzer 2100, and re-quantified with the KAPA Library Quantification kit. A separate single-read 150-cycle Illumina NextSeq 550 flow cell was used to sequence each immunoSEQ 96-well plate. The original pipeline was this. Because the immunoSEQ output held only junctional sequences and lacked quality scores, the filtering could not match the filtering applied to full-length reads. To assign V/J genes and CDR3, sequences were annotated against IMGT germline references using PyIR, a Python wrapper for IgBLAST v1.9. Reads were removed for weak V/J assignments (E-value above 1e-6), missing CDR3, stop codons, out-of-frame junctions, or ambiguous translated residues. V3J clonotypes were defined by identical inferred V gene, J gene, and CDR3 amino acid sequence. Percentage overlap between repertoires was calculated by dividing the number of shared unique clonotypes by the size of the smaller repertoire. Three approaches were used to assess repertoire richness: RTK rarefaction, the Chao1 estimator, and Recon v2.1 estimates of unobserved clonotypes. Generation probabilities were computed with OLGA for all TCRbeta clonotypes obtained by the gDNA method from a handful of donors. As stored in TCRdb, this immuneACCESS dataset retains in-frame rearrangements with V and J assigned. A fraction of the clones does not appear; measured against another copy, unresolved V genes explain less than half of the discrepancy, and the remainder lacks a known reason. V, J and clone size are taken as reported in that table, and D and trimming were inferred from the DNA itself. In all, the sample holds roughly 500,000 clones, and roughly 95% of those were seen once. The ten largest clones capture approximately 0.06% of the sample.

The entry originates in a study of shared clonotypes between healthy human individuals (TCRdb year 2020). Notes on the research overall: The cohort included a few men and two women between 18 and 49 years of age. Leukapheresis yielded between about 0.85 and 10 billion PBMCs per donor. To estimate repertoire size and how much clonotypes are shared between individuals, the study performed deep sequencing of blood TCR repertoires from a few healthy adults. Per donor, three plates each were used for CD4 naive and CD4 memory, two for CD8 naive, and one for CD8 memory. Libraries were prepared and TCR repertoires were sequenced by different laboratories using diverse techniques, in order to increase sequencing depth and limit assay-specific biases. Results and caveats for the whole study, not just this receptor: Pairwise subsampling indicated that sequencing depth was expected to affect the degree of clonotype sharing among donors. Compared with non-shared clonotypes, clonotypes shared by all four sorted-subset donors had higher generation probabilities. When several donors were compared, the shared fraction of clonotypes was around 5.1% for naive CD4, over 3% for naive CD8, 2.3% for memory CD4, and under 0.5% for memory CD8. Sampling was restricted to blood, and TCR repertoires in tissue are likely to differ from TCR repertoires in blood. Because the study included a small number of donors, the genetic and exposure-history diversity represented was limited. Naive subsets generally had larger estimated clonotype richness than memory subsets. Rarefaction of sorted-subset datasets indicated incomplete sequencing despite the large sequencing depth.

The donors were healthy, HIV-negative adults who had no recently reported acute infections or vaccinations. Every donor was a Caucasian adult living in Nashville, Tennessee, USA. CD4+ T cells were enriched through magnetic negative selection, after which naive cells were positively selected on CD45RA and the remaining negative fraction served as the memory subset. Blood was obtained by leukapheresis, after which PBMCs were separated by Ficoll-Histopaque density gradient centrifugation and cryopreserved in liquid nitrogen vapor phase. Analytical flow cytometry was used to check the purity and quantity of every magnetically sorted T cell population. From each sorted fraction, genomic DNA was isolated and quantified by UV absorbance on a Nanodrop 2000c. The receptor was derived from a woman aged 25 to 39 in good health. Input material: naive CD4+ T cells sorted from blood. Explained via the paper, the cell subset or site label denotes: CD45RA+ positively selected.

The DNA sequence reads TGTGCCAGCAGCTTCGGTCTTGGGGAGACCCAGTACTTC. Translated, this gives CASSFGLGETQYF. This chain is built from TRBV7-2 and TRBJ2-5, with no confident D gene call. Including the terminal cysteine and phenylalanine, the CDR3 comprises 13 residues. The sequence is cut down to CDR3 DNA, 39 bases in frame from base 1. CDR1 and CDR2 (SGHTA, FQGNSA) derive from the germline V gene. V is clipped by 3 bases and J by 5 bases, and the sequence between their germline boundaries is 10 bases long. Beyond the CDR3, the reference TRBV7-2 and TRBJ2-5 genes provide the residues; the full variable domain reads: GAGVSQSPSNKVTEKGKDVELRCDPISGHTALYWYRQSLGQGLEFLIYFQGNSAPDKSGLPSDRFSAERTGGSVSTLTIQRTQQEDSAVYLCASSFGLGETQYFGPGTRLLVL.